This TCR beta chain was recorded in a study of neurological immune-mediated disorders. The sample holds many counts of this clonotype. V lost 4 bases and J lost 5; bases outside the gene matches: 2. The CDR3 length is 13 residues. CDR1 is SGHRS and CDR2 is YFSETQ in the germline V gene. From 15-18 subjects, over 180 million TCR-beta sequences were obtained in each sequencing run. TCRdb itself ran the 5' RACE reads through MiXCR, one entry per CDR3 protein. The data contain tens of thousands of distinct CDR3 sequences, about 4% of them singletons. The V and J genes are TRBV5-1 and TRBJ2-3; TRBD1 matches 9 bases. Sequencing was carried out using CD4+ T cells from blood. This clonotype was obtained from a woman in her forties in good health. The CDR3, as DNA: TGCGCCAGCAGCGACAGGGGGGAAGATACGCAGTATTTT. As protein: CASSDRGEDTQYF.